This paragraph reports one T cell receptor (beta chain). The antigen it binds to is not known. One base away there is no much larger clone; base qualities are not given. Between the V and J ends, shortened by 4 bases and 3 bases respectively, the junction contains 22 bases. The cysteine opens and the phenylalanine closes a CDR3 of 17 amino acids. The CDR3 DNA has 51 bases and is translated from base 1. For CDR1 and CDR2, the germline V gene lists LGHNA and YSLEER. The immunoSEQ Assay, a bias-controlled multiplex PCR, was used to amplify TCRbeta CDR3 regions from genomic DNA. The source study handled its data this way. Within the assay, amplification of reference gene primers was used to estimate how many nucleated cells each sample contained. To quantify the absolute abundance of each unique TCRbeta CDR3 rearrangement, sequence reads were collapsed and filtered. For each sample, productive Simpson clonality was calculated as the square root of Simpson's diversity index over productive rearrangements. TCRdb obtained this table from immuneACCESS and retained in-frame rearrangements with V and J assigned. These tables miss some clones; where compared with another copy, unresolved V genes account for less than half of the shortfall, and the remainder is unexplained. V and J calls and clone size are as listed in that table; D and trimming were resolved from the DNA. In all, the sample holds roughly 290,000 clones, and roughly 89% of those were seen once. About 5.5% of the sample is held by the ten biggest clonotypes.

In the prospective study, participants were about 18 to 100 years old, resided in about two dozen geographic areas of the United States, and were enrolled through a virtual design. Cohort assignment in the prospective study relied on participant-reported clinical history from a screening survey and a study questionnaire. ImmuneRACE Cohort 3 recovered participants were defined by two consecutive negative NP/OP PCR tests, healthcare professional clearance, or symptom resolution. Each participant in the prospective study had whole blood, serum and a nasopharyngeal or oropharyngeal swab collected by mobile phlebotomists. Over a roughly two-month period, participants in the prospective study had the option of providing additional blood draws and questionnaires. Before DNA extraction, prospective study blood samples were shipped either frozen or at room temperature. This record comes from a study of blood T cell repertoires in COVID-19 (dated by TCRdb to the early 2020s). Study-wide context: Samples from collaborators originated in the United States, Italy and Spain and spanned both the acute and convalescent phases of COVID-19. Subjects who had been exposed to COVID-19, were actively infected with it, or had recovered from it provided the deeply sampled blood TCRbeta repertoires that made up the dataset. Where HLA class I and class II types were available, the types were taken from metadata supplied by the sample provider, not from assay-based typing. The repertoires were made available in a free public database intended to serve as a resource for research on the immune response to SARS-CoV-2. The sample metadata nearly always contained a de-identified subject ID, COVID-19 status, age in years and sex. The prospective study material was composed of cDNA or gDNA derived from T cells, B-cell-depleted T cells, or PBMCs. The samples were drawn from the first 160 participants of the ongoing ImmuneRACE study and from over 950 subjects provided by 6 global collaborators.

The study at large found these results: Clinical and demographic metadata were provided uncurated, with the amount varying by source and participant.

The sequence derives from a woman between 35 and 50 years old who had recovered from COVID-19. The rearrangement joined TRBV4-3 to TRBJ2-7, and TRBD2 may be the D gene, going by 5 matching bases. Sequences were obtained from PBMCs or T cells enriched from blood (not recorded which). This receptor carries the CDR3 CASSRSSLAATHYEQYF. DNA sequence: TGCGCCAGCAGCCGCTCCAGTCTAGCCGCGACCCACTACGAGCAGTACTTC.